By sample fraction, the clone carrying this T cell receptor beta chain is medium-sized. This CDR3 contains 15 residues. Germline values: CDR1 SGHAT, CDR2 FQDESV (reference sequence). V lost 0 bases and J 2 bases, leaving 10 bases between the germline ends. This record comes from a study of tumor-infiltrating lymphocytes in oesophageal squamous cell carcinoma. TCRdb reanalysed the PCR reads using MiXCR and keeps one entry per CDR3 protein. The sample contains 6,200 or so distinct CDR3 sequences, approximately 16% of which appear only once. The sequence came from a male donor with esophageal squamous cell carcinoma. Source material: normal esophageal tissue next to the tumor. The chain carries TRBV11-1 and TRBJ2-5; a possible D gene is TRBD1 (6 bases). DNA of the CDR3: TGTGCCAGCAGCTTAGCGCTTAGGGGGCAAGAGACCCAGTACTTC. Translating gives CASSLALRGQETQYF.